The T cell receptor (beta chain) described here comes from a study of T cells in Graves' hyperthyroidism and ophthalmopathy. TCR beta CDR3 sequences were amplified from RNA transcripts. The HTBI primer set was used in a first-round RT-PCR of the TCR CDR3. TCRdb analysed the multiplex PCR reads with MiXCR anew, one entry per CDR3 protein. The repertoire includes over 300,000 distinct CDR3 sequences, 11% to 15% of them detected once, and 9.5% to 11% sits in the top ten. Germline CDR1 reads DFQATT; CDR2 reads SNEGSKA (reference sequence). This CDR3 has 14 amino acids. The trim removed 5 bases at V and 3 bases at J, leaving 5 bases unmatched.

The sample consisted of blood. The receptor was derived from a woman aged 60 to 75 with Graves' hyperthyroidism. The rearrangement joins TRBV20-1 to TRBJ2-2, with 8 bases that match TRBD2. The CDR3 loop is CSAPGGGDTGELFF. The CDR3 nucleotides are TGCAGTGCTCCGGGAGGGGGGGACACCGGGGAGCTGTTTTTT.